These 5 T cell receptor beta chains share one sample of origin, sequenced in a study of beta chain features in type 1 diabetes. All of the isolated RNA was reverse transcribed, so expressed TCRB transcripts were sequenced. Only in-frame clones appear in the TCRdb table, and some are missing; sequencing was by immunoSEQ multiplex PCR. The repertoire holds about 110,000 clones, with approximately 39% as singletons. Sequenced material: stem cell memory CD4+ T cells from blood. The source is a woman in her late teens or twenties in good health.

CDR3 amino acids: CASSPQGSGNIQYF. The CDR3 DNA sequence: TGCGCCAGCAGCCCGCAGGGGTCGGGTAACATTCAGTACTTC. The rearrangement joins TRBV5-1 to TRBJ2-4; weak D call: TRBD1 (6 bases). The CDR3 spans 14 residues. The germline gives CDR1 SGHRS, CDR2 YFSETQ. Between the trimmed V and J ends, which lost 4 bases and 7 bases, there was a span of 15 bases.

The sample holds a few counts of this clone. The chain recombines TRBV28 with TRBJ2-7; D uncertain. The CDR3 is made up of 13 amino acids. Germline-derived CDR1 and CDR2 are MDHEN and SYDVKM. Trimming shortened V by 4 bases and J by 0 bases, and 7 bases separated the two germline ends. CDR3 coding DNA: TGTGCCAGCAGTTACTCATTCTCCTACGAGCAGTACTTC. Amino acids: CASSYSFSYEQYF.

The V gene is TRBV11-1, the J gene TRBJ2-1, with TRBD1 matching 7 bases. This CDR3 is built from 15 residues. V lost 3 bases and J lost 3; bases outside the gene matches: 5. Germline-derived CDR1 and CDR2 are SGHAT and FQDESV (reference sequence). CDR3 bases: TGTGCCAGCAGCTTCGACAGGGCCTACTACAATGAGCAGTTCTTC. Translating gives CASSFDRAYYNEQFF.

This clone was detected a few times. CDR3 bases: TGTGCCTGGAATAGGGAGCTGGGAGAGACCCAGTACTTC. Protein: CAWNRELGETQYF. This sequence joins TRBV30 and TRBJ2-5, with a tentative D call TRBD2 (5 bases). V gave up 4 bases and J gave up 4 bases, with 13 bases separating them. The CDR3 has 13 residues. CDR1 and CDR2 from the germline V gene are GTSNPN and SVGIG (reference sequence).

The chain links TRBV19 to TRBJ2-7; 7 bases match TRBD1. CDR1 LNHDA and CDR2 SQIVND come from the germline V gene (reference sequence). V lost 4 bases to trimming and J lost 1 base; unmatched junction nucleotides: 4. The length of the CDR3 is 14 residues. The CDR3 here is CASSTGQVSYEQYF. CDR3 sequence (DNA): TGTGCCAGTAGTACCGGACAGGTTTCCTACGAGCAGTACTTC.